The next 14 T cell receptor beta chains were all read from a single sample in a study of cytomegalovirus exposure and HLA in healthy donors. The PCR had 60 Vbeta and 13 Jbeta primers. Sequenced by immunoSEQ multiplex PCR; TCRdb stores in-frame clones only, minus some. The table lists 250,000 to 350,000 clones, just over 85% of them singletons, with around 4.2% in the top ten. Sequencing was carried out using PBMCs. These receptor sequences come from a man aged 35-49 years in good health and CMV-seropositive.

The chain couples TRBV18 to TRBJ2-5; 11 bases fit TRBD2. The end of the DNA aligns better with TRBJ2-7, so the J call may be wrong. The CDR3 covers 17 residues. CDR1 and CDR2 (germline): KGHSH, LQKENI. The CDR3 protein is CASSDRLTSGSSYEQYF. The CDR3, as DNA: TGTGCCAGCTCCGACCGCCTTACTAGCGGGAGCTCCTACGAGCAGTACTTC.

This clone has a handful of counts. For the CDR3, the DNA is TGTGCCAGCAGTTACGGGGGATCTGGCTACGAGCAGTACTTC. Amino acid sequence: CASSYGGSGYEQYF. V is TRBV28 and J is TRBJ2-7; tentatively, D is TRBD2 (6 bases). V lost 4 bases and J 3 bases, leaving 13 bases between the germline ends. The CDR3 covers 14 residues. Germline V gene sequence: CDR1 MDHEN, CDR2 SYDVKM. The full variable domain, its missing parts supplied by reference TRBV28 and TRBJ2-7, is DVKVTQSSRYLVKRTGEKVFLECVQDMDHENMFWYRQDPGLGLRLIYFSYDVKMKEKGDIPEGYSVSREKKERFSLILESASTNQTSMYLCASSYGGSGYEQYFGPGTRLTVT.

The chain recombines TRBV21-1 with TRBJ2-7; the table's D call of TRBD2 was not tested on the DNA. TRBV21-1 is reported as a pseudogene. The CDR3 runs 14 residues. The CDR3 region is CASNRGTTTYEQYF. For the CDR3, the DNA is TGTGCCAGCAATCGGGGGACTACCACCTACGAGCAGTACTTC.

This chain uses TRBV5-1 with TRBJ2-5, with 15 positions matching TRBD2. Gene TRBJ2-7 matches the end of the DNA better, so the J call may be wrong. This CDR3 is 16 amino acids long. Germline V gives CDR1 SGHRS, CDR2 YFSETQ. CDR3 sequence (DNA): TGCGCCAGCAGCTTAGGACTAGCGGGAGGGCCACACGAGCAGTACTTC. Protein product: CASSLGLAGGPHEQYF.

The chain employs TRBV19 and TRBJ2-4; TRBD1 is a possible D gene (5 bases). Per germline, CDR1 LNHDA and CDR2 SQIVND (reference sequence). V lost 2 bases, J lost 3 bases, and 8 bases lay in between. This CDR3 has 14 residues. In nucleotides, the CDR3 is TGTGCCAGTAGTATACTAGACAGCAAAAACATTCAGTACTTC. Protein: CASSILDSKNIQYF.

This sequence joins TRBV14 and TRBJ2-1; D might be TRBD2 (7 bases). CDR3 length: 21 residues. With 3 bases removed from V and 5 bases from J, the gap between germline ends came to 32 bases. The germline CDR1 and CDR2 sequences are SGHDN and FVKESK. The CDR3 protein is CASSHPRGRGGGGSWNNEQFF. The CDR3 DNA reads as TGTGCCAGCAGCCACCCGAGGGGCAGGGGCGGTGGCGGGAGTTGGAACAATGAGCAGTTCTTC. The whole variable domain, filled in from reference TRBV14 and TRBJ2-1, reads EAGVTQFPSHSVIEKGQTVTLRCDPISGHDNLYWYRRVMGKEIKFLLHFVKESKQDESGMPNNRFLAERTGGTYSTLKVQPAELEDSGVYFCASSHPRGRGGGGSWNNEQFFGPGTRLTVL.

The genes are TRBV6-5 and TRBJ2-7, with 7 bases fitting TRBD1. This CDR3 has 13 residues. V trimming: 8 bases; J trimming: 1 base; junction bases outside the gene matches: 5. Germline CDR1 MNHEY, CDR2 SVGAGI. The CDR3 DNA follows: TGTGCCAGCGGGGACAGCCTTTCCTACGAGCAGTACTTC. As protein: CASGDSLSYEQYF.

This clone was detected a few times. The chain joins TRBV28 to TRBJ1-1, with D possibly being TRBD1 (6 bases). The germline V gene has CDR1 MDHEN and CDR2 SYDVKM. The length of the CDR3 is 14 residues. Trimming took 9 bases from V and 4 from J, leaving 18 bases between them. The CDR3 spells CASSTQGSSTEAFF. In DNA, the CDR3 is TGTGCCAGTTCCACACAGGGATCTAGCACTGAAGCTTTCTTT.

The chain employs TRBV7-6 and TRBJ2-1; TRBD2 agrees at 11 bases. CDR1 and CDR2 from the germline V gene are SGHVS and FNYEAQ. V shed 5 bases, J shed 4 bases, and the junction held 4 bases outside the gene matches. CDR3 length: 15 amino acids. CDR3: CASSLGLAVYNEQFF. The CDR3 region has the DNA TGTGCCAGCAGCCTGGGACTAGCGGTTTACAATGAGCAGTTCTTC.

V and J are TRBV7-8 and TRBJ1-2; tentative D call: TRBD1 (5 bases). Germline CDR1 is SGHVS and CDR2 is FQNEAQ. Trimming left V 5 bases short and J 4 bases short, with 20 bases between. This CDR3 has 16 amino acids. The CDR3 is CASSLGSRQSGYGYTF. In DNA form, the CDR3 reads TGTGCCAGCAGCCTAGGTTCTCGACAGTCGGGCTATGGCTACACCTTC. Variable domain in full (rest from reference TRBV7-8 and TRBJ1-2): GAGVSQSPRYKVAKRGQDVALRCDPISGHVSLFWYQQALGQGPEFLTYFQNEAQLDKSGLPSDRFFAERPEGSVSTLKIQRTQQEDSAVYLCASSLGSRQSGYGYTFGSGTRLTVV.

This chain links TRBV5-6 with TRBJ2-7; D might be TRBD1 (5 bases). The ends were cut back, 6 bases at V and 3 bases at J, with 13 bases in the middle. Germline CDR1 reads SGHDT; CDR2 reads YYEEEE. The CDR3 runs 13 residues. The CDR3 is CASTRVSDYEQYF. For the CDR3, the DNA is TGTGCCAGCACCAGGGTGAGTGACTACGAGCAGTACTTC.

This chain uses TRBV5-1 with TRBJ1-1; D is possibly TRBD1 (5 bases). CDR1 and CDR2 from the germline V gene are SGHRS and YFSETQ. This CDR3 spans 14 amino acids. V was clipped by 0 bases and J by 10 bases, with 16 bases between them. As DNA, the CDR3 is TGCGCCAGCAGCTTGGCTTATGGGGCAAATCCAGCTTTCTTT. Protein product: CASSLAYGANPAFF.

The rearrangement uses TRBV5-1 and TRBJ2-5, with 8 bases aligning to TRBD1. CDR3 length equals 15 residues. Germline CDR1 is SGHRS and CDR2 is YFSETQ. Trimming took 3 bases from V and 5 from J; bases not matched to a gene: 9. The CDR3 region is CASSSTGTGEETQYF. CDR3 sequence (DNA): TGCGCCAGCAGCTCAACCGGGACAGGAGAGGAGACCCAGTACTTC.

The chain links TRBV2 to TRBJ2-7, with 9 positions matching TRBD1. The CDR3 consists of 15 residues. V shed 8 bases and J 3 bases; nucleotides not matched to a gene: 11. Germline CDR1 reads SNHLY; CDR2 reads FYNNEI. The CDR3 bases are TGTGCCAGCGAGGAGTCGGACAGGGGTAACTACGAGCAGTACTTC. Its protein is CASEESDRGNYEQYF.